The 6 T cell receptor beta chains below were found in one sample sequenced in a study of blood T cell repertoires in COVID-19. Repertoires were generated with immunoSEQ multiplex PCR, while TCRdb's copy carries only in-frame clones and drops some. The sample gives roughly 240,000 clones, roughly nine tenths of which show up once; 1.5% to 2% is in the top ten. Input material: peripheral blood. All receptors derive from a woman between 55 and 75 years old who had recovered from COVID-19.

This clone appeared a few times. In nucleotides, the CDR3 is TGTGCCAGCTCACCGGAGACAGGAGGAAATAATTCACCCCTCCACTTT. The encoded protein is CASSPETGGNNSPLHF. V usage is TRBV18 and J usage is TRBJ1-6, with D maybe TRBD1 (6 bases). In germline, CDR1 is KGHSH, CDR2 LQKENI. The CDR3 has 16 residues. V lost 3 bases and J lost 5, with 14 bases in between.

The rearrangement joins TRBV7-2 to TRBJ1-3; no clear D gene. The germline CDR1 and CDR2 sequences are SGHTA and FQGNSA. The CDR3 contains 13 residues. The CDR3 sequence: CAGRAGSGNTIYF. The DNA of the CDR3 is TGTGCTGGGCGCGCGGGTTCTGGAAACACCATATATTTT.

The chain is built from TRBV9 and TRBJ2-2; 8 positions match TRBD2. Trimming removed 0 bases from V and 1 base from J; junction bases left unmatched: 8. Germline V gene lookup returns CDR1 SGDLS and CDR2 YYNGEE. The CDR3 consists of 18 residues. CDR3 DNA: TGTGCCAGCAGCGTAGATTGGCGGGGGGCCCTGAACACCGGGGAGCTGTTTTTT. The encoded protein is CASSVDWRGALNTGELFF.

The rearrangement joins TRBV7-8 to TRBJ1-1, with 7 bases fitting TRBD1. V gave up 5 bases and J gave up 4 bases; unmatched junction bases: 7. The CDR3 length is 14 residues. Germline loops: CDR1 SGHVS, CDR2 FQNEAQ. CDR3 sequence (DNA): TGTGCCAGCAGCCGAGAGACAGGGATCACTGAAGCTTTCTTT. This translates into CASSRETGITEAFF.

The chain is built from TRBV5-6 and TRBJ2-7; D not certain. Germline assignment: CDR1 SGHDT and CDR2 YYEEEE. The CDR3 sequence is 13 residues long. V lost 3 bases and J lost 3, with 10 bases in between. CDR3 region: CASSSRSFYEQYF. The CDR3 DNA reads TGTGCCAGCAGCTCGCGATCATTCTACGAGCAGTACTTC.

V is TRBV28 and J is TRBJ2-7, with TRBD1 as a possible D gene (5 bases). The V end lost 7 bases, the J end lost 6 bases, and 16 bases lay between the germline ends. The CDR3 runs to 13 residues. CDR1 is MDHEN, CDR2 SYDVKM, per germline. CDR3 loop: CASTKAGIGEQYF. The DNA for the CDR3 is TGTGCCAGCACCAAAGCAGGGATTGGCGAGCAGTACTTC.